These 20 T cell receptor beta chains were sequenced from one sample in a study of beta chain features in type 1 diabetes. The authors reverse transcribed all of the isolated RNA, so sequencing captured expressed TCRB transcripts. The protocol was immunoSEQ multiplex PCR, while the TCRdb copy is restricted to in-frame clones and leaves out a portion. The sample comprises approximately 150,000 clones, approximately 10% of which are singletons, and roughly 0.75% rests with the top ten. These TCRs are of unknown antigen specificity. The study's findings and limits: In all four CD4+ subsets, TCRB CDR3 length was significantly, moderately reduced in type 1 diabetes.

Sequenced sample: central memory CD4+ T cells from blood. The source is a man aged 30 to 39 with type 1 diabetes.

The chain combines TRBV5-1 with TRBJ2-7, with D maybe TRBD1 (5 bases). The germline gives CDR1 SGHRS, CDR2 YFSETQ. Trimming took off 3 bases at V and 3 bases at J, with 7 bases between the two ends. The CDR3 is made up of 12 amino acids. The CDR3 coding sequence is TGCGCCAGCAGCTCTGACAGCTACGAGCAGTACTTC. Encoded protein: CASSSDSYEQYF.

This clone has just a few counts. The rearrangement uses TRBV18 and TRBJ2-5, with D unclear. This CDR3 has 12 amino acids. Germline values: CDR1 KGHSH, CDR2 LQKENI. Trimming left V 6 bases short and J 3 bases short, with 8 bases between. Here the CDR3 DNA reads TGTGCCAGCTCTAGCTCCGAAGAGACCCAGTACTTC. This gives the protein CASSSSEETQYF.

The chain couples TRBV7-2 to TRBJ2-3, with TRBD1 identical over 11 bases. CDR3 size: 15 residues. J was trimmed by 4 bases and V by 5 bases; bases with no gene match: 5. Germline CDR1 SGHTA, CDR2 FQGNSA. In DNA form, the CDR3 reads TGTGCCAGCAGCCCTACGGGACAGGGGGCAGATACGCAGTATTTT. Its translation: CASSPTGQGADTQYF.

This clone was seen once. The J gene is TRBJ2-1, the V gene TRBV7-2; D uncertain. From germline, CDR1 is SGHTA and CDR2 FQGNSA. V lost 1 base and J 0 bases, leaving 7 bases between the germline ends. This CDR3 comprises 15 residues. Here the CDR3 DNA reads TGTGCCAGCAGCTTAGTGGCCAGCTCCTACAATGAGCAGTTCTTC. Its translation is CASSLVASSYNEQFF.

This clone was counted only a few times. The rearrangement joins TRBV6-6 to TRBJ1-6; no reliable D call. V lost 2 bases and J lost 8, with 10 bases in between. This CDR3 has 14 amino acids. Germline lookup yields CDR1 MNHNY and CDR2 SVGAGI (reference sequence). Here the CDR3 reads CASSYTSEDSPLHF. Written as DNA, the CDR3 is TGTGCCAGCAGTTACACGTCCGAGGATTCACCCCTCCACTTT.

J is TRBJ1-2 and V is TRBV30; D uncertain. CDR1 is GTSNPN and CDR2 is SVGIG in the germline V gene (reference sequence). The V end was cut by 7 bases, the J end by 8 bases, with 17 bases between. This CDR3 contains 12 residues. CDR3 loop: CAYSPGSRGYTF. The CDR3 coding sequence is TGTGCCTACTCACCGGGGAGCAGGGGCTACACCTTC.

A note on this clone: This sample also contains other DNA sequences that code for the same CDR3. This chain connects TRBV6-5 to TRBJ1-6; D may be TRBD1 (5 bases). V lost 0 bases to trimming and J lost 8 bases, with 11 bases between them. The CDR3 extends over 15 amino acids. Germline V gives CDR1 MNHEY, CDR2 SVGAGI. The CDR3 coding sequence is TGTGCCAGCAGTTACTCGAGAACAGGTGATTCACCCCTCCACTTT. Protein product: CASSYSRTGDSPLHF.

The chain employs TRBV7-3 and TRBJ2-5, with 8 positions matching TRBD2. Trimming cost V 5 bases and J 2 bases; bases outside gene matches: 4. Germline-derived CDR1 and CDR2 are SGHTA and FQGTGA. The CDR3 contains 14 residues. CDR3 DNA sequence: TGTGCCAGCAGCCCAATAGCGGGGCAAGAGACCCAGTACTTC. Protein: CASSPIAGQETQYF.

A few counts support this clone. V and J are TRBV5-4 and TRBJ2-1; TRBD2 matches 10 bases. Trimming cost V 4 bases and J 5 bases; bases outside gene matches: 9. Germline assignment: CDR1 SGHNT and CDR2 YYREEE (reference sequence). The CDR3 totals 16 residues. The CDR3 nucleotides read TGTGCCAGCAGCCCCCCGGGACTAGCGACCAACAATGAGCAGTTCTTC. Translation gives CASSPPGLATNNEQFF.

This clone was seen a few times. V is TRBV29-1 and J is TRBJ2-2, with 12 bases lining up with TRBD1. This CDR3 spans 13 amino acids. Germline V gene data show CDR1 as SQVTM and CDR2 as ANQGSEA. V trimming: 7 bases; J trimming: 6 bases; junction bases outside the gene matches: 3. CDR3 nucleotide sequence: TGCAGCGCTGGGACAGGGGGCCCCGGGGAGCTGTTTTTT. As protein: CSAGTGGPGELFF.

The CDR3, as DNA: TGTGCCAGCAGTTCACAGACCGGGGCTGAAGCTTTCTTT. This sequence encodes CASSSQTGAEAFF. V usage is TRBV27 and J usage is TRBJ1-1; D remains unclear. V was trimmed by 4 bases and J by 6 bases, leaving 12 bases between them. Germline-derived CDR1 and CDR2 are MNHEY and SMNVEV (reference sequence). The CDR3 consists of 13 residues.

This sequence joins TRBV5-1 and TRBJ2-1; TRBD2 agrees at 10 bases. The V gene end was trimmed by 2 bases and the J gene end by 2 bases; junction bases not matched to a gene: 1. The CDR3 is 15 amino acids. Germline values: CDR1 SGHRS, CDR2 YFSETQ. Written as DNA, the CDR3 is TGCGCCAGCAGCTTCCTAGCGGGGGCCTACAATGAGCAGTTCTTC. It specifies CASSFLAGAYNEQFF.

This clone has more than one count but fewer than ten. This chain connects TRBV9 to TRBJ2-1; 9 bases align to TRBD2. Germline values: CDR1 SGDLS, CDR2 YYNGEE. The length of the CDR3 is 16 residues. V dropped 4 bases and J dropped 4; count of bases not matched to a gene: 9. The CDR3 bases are TGTGCCAGCAGCTTGCAGACTAGCGGCCATTACAATGAGCAGTTCTTC. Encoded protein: CASSLQTSGHYNEQFF.

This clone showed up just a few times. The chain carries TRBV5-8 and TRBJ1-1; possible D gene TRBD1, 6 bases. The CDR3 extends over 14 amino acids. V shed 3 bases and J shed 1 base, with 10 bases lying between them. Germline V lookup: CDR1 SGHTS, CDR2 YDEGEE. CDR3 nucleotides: TGTGCCAGCAGCTACGGACAGCCGAACACTGAAGCTTTCTTT. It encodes CASSYGQPNTEAFF.

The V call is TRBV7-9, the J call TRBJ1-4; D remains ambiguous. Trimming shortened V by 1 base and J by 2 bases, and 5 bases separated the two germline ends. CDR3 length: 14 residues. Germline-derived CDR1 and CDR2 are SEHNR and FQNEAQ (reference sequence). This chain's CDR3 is CASSLVSTNEKLFF. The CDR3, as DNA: TGTGCCAGCAGCTTAGTCTCTACTAATGAAAAACTGTTTTTT.

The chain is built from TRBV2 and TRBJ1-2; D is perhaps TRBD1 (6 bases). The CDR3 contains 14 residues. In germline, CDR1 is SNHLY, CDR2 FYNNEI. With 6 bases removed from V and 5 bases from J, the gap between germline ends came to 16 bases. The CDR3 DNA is TGTGCCAGCAGCCCTAATGGACAGCAATATGGCTACACCTTC. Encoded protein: CASSPNGQQYGYTF.

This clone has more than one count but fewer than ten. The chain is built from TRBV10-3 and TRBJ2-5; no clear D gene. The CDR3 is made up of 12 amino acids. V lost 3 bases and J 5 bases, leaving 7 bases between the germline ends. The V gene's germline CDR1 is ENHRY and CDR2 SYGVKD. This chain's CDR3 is CAISDVLETQYF. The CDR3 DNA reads TGTGCCATCAGTGACGTGTTGGAGACCCAGTACTTC.

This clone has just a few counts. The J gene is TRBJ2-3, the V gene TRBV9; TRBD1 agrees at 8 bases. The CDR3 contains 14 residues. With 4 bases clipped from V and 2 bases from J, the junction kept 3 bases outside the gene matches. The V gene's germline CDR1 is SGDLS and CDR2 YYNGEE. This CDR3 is CASSRDRSTDTQYF. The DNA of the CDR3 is TGTGCCAGCAGCCGGGACAGGTCCACAGATACGCAGTATTTT.

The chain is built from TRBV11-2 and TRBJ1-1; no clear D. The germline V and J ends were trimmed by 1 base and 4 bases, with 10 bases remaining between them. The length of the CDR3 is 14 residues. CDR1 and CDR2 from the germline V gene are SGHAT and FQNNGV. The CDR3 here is CASSLAPTATEAFF. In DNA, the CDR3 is TGTGCCAGCAGCTTAGCCCCAACAGCCACTGAAGCTTTCTTT.

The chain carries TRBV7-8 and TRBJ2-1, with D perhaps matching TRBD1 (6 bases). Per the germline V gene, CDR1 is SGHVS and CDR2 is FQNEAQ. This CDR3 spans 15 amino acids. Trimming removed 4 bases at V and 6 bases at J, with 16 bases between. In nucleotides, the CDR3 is TGTGCCAGCAGCTCCGACCACAGGGTGGGCAATGAGCAGTTCTTC. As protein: CASSSDHRVGNEQFF.